These 14 T cell receptor beta chains originate from one sample sequenced in a study of Ad26.COV2.S vaccination and SARS-CoV-2 variants. Treatment of the sample: 19 received Ad26.COV2.S at low or high dose, single or two shots; about 5 received placebo; per-sample allocation not given. Specimens were obtained on day 63 following the first vaccine or placebo injection. Sequencing used immunoSEQ multiplex PCR; TCRdb keeps in-frame clones, though not all of them. Of a few hundred thousand clones in the sample, roughly 87% were seen once. The sample in question was peripheral blood, obtained in a trial of Ad26.COV2.S vaccine versus placebo. All receptors come from a person between 18 and 60 years old who received the Ad26.COV2.S COVID-19 vaccine or a placebo.

The rearrangement joins TRBV2 to TRBJ2-3, with TRBD2 identical over 10 bases. The CDR3 contains 17 residues. Germline V gene data show CDR1 as SNHLY and CDR2 as FYNNEI. After removal of 1 base from V and 2 bases from J, the junction contained 6 bases not matched to a gene. In DNA, the CDR3 is TGTGCCAGCAGTGAAGAAATAGCGGGGGGCCCCACAGATACGCAGTATTTT. The encoded protein is CASSEEIAGGPTDTQYF.

This CDR3 is CASSKGGGDQPQHF. CDR3 coding DNA: TGTGCCAGCAGTAAAGGGGGAGGAGATCAGCCCCAGCATTTT. The rearrangement links TRBV2 to TRBJ1-5, with D possibly TRBD1 on 6 matching bases. Germline lookup yields CDR1 SNHLY and CDR2 FYNNEI. V was pared by 5 bases and J by 5 bases, with 13 bases between. The CDR3 length is 14 residues.

J is TRBJ1-2 and V is TRBV14, with D unresolved. This CDR3 spans 13 amino acids. Germline CDR1 reads SGHDN; CDR2 reads FVKESK. V was pared by 2 bases and J by 0 bases, with 4 bases between. Written as DNA, the CDR3 is TGTGCCAGCAGCCAACCAGCTAACTATGGCTACACCTTC. Translating it yields CASSQPANYGYTF.

The CDR3 region is CASSSARGVAGRELFF. The CDR3 nucleotides read TGTGCCAGCAGTTCAGCGAGGGGGGTCGCTGGCAGGGAGCTGTTTTTT. This chain uses TRBV6-5 with TRBJ2-2; D might be TRBD1 or TRBD2, each matching 6 bases. Trimming took off 4 bases at V and 9 bases at J, with 21 bases between the two ends. This CDR3 contains 16 residues. The germline CDR1 and CDR2 sequences are MNHEY and SVGAGI.

A single count supports this clone. J is TRBJ1-1 and V is TRBV4-1, with TRBD1 identical over 10 bases. J was trimmed by 6 bases and V by 2 bases; bases with no gene match: 15. The CDR3 extends over 18 amino acids. The germline gives CDR1 MGHRA, CDR2 YSYEKL. Here the CDR3 DNA reads TGCGCCAGCAGCCAAAGGGAAAGGGGACAGGGGATTATCGCTGAAGCTTTCTTT. Translation: CASSQRERGQGIIAEAFF.

V is TRBV6-2 or TRBV6-3 and J is TRBJ1-1, with a weak D call TRBD1 (6 bases). With 5 bases removed from V and 7 bases from J, the gap between germline ends came to 17 bases. Germline V gene lookup returns CDR1 MNHEY and CDR2 SVGEGT. The CDR3 covers 14 residues. CDR3 sequence (DNA): TGTGCCAGCAGTCCGGGGGGCGAATTAAATGAAGCTTTCTTT. Its translation is CASSPGGELNEAFF.

J is TRBJ2-6 and V is TRBV19; a weak D match, TRBD1 (6 bases). CDR1 is LNHDA, CDR2 SQIVND, per germline (reference sequence). V lost 5 bases and J lost 2, with 13 bases in between. The CDR3 contains 16 residues. This chain's CDR3 is CASSSPNRAGANVLTF. CDR3 DNA sequence: TGTGCCAGTAGTTCCCCTAACAGGGCTGGGGCCAACGTCCTGACTTTC. Together with reference TRBV19 and TRBJ2-6, the CDR3 gives the full variable domain: DGGITQSPKYLFRKEGQNVTLSCEQNLNHDAMYWYRQDPGQGLRLIYYSQIVNDFQKGDIAEGYSVSREKKESFPLTVTSAQKNPTAFYLCASSSPNRAGANVLTFGAGSRLTVL.

The rearrangement joins TRBV6-2 or TRBV6-3 to TRBJ2-1, with 10 nucleotides matching TRBD2. CDR3 size: 15 residues. Germline V gene data show CDR1 as MNHEY and CDR2 as SVGEGT. J gave up 9 bases and V 5 bases, and 10 bases lay outside the gene matches. CDR3 loop: CASSLSGRAVGEQFF. The DNA of the CDR3 is TGTGCCAGCAGTCTAAGCGGGAGGGCCGTTGGTGAGCAGTTCTTC.

This clone has more than one count but fewer than ten. This rearrangement joins TRBV7-2 to TRBJ1-2; perhaps TRBD1 as D (5 bases). Trimming stripped 5 bases from V and 14 bases from J, with 15 bases between. This CDR3 has 11 residues. Germline CDR1 reads SGHTA; CDR2 reads FQGNSA. CDR3 residues: CASSRDLVETF. As DNA, the CDR3 is TGTGCCAGCAGCCGGGACCTAGTAGAAACCTTC. Filled out from reference TRBV7-2 and TRBJ1-2, the complete variable domain reads GAGVSQSPSNKVTEKGKDVELRCDPISGHTALYWYRQSLGQGLEFLIYFQGNSAPDKSGLPSDRFSAERTGGSVSTLTIQRTQQEDSAVYLCASSRDLVETFGSGTRLTVV.

This clone was seen once. This chain connects TRBV2 to TRBJ2-6; 10 nucleotides match TRBD2. The CDR3 is 18 residues long. The trim removed 7 bases at V and 0 bases at J, leaving 9 bases unmatched. The V gene's germline CDR1 is SNHLY and CDR2 FYNNEI. CDR3 nucleotide sequence: TGTGCCAGCAATTTTCGTCTAGCGGGGGTCTCTGGGGCCAACGTCCTGACTTTC. Amino acids: CASNFRLAGVSGANVLTF.

This chain joins TRBV6-4 and TRBJ1-3; TRBD1 aligns across 8 bases. The germline V gene has CDR1 MRHNA and CDR2 SNTAGT. V shed 6 bases, J shed 4 bases, and the junction held 5 bases outside the gene matches. The CDR3 is 14 amino acids. This CDR3 reads CASRNRGNGNTIYF. CDR3 bases: TGTGCCAGCAGAAACAGGGGGAACGGAAACACCATATATTTT.

In regard to this clone: An end of the junction differs from the germline gene, which may be a read error. The CDR3 loop reads CASSSGQGGQETQYF. The CDR3 bases are TGTGCTAGCAGCTCGGGACAGGGGGGTCAAGAGACCCAGTACTTC. V and J are TRBV7-7 and TRBJ2-5; 11 bases are a match to TRBD1. Germline V gene data show CDR1 as SSHAT and CDR2 as FNYEAQ (reference sequence). The CDR3 extends over 15 amino acids.

The chain combines TRBV2 with TRBJ2-2, with TRBD2 as a possible D gene (5 bases). The germline CDR1 and CDR2 sequences are SNHLY and FYNNEI. There are 14 residues in the CDR3. The V end was cut by 10 bases, the J end by 0 bases, with 12 bases between. CDR3 coding DNA: TGTGCCATCAGGACTCTTTCGAACACCGGGGAGCTGTTTTTT. It translates to CAIRTLSNTGELFF.

A single count supports this clone. The chain has TRBV6-2 or TRBV6-3 and TRBJ2-1; 12 bases match TRBD1. Per the germline V gene, CDR1 is MNHEY and CDR2 is SVGEGT. With V trimmed by 4 bases and J by 9 bases, 22 bases remained unmatched. The CDR3 totals 20 residues. CDR3 DNA sequence: TGTGCCAGCAGTTGTATTCCGGGACAGGGGGCTAGCGGGACCTGTAGTGAGCAGTTCTTC. Protein: CASSCIPGQGASGTCSEQFF.